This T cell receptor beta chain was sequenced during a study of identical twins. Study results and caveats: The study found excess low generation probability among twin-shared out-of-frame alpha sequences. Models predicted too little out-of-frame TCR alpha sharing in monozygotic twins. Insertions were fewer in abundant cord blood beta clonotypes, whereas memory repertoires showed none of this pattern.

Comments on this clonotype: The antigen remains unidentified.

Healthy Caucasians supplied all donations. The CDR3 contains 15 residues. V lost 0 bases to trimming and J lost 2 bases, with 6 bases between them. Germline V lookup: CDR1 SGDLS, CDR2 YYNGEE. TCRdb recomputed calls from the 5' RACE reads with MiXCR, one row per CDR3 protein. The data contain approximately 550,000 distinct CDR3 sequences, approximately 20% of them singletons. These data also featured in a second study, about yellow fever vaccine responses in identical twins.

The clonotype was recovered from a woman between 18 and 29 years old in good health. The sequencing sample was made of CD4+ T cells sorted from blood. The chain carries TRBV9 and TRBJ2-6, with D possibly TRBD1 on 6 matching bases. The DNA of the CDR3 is TGTGCCAGCAGCGTAGCAGGGGCTGGGGCCAACGTCCTGACTTTC. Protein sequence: CASSVAGAGANVLTF.